This T cell receptor (beta chain) was captured by sequencing in a study of radiotherapy plus CTLA-4 blockade in lung cancer. Study background: Objective responses arose in approximately 19% of patients, and over 25% experienced disease control. Overall study findings and caveats: TCR clones originating in tumors grew in number in blood after radiotherapy plus ipilimumab. Early blood T cell clone dynamics, with interferon-beta, were reported to best predict response.

The repertoire was sequenced with immunoSEQ multiplex PCR; TCRdb's copy has only in-frame clones and lacks some. The repertoire holds around 45,000 clones, with roughly three quarters as singletons. With ipilimumab providing CTLA-4 blockade, focal radiation was administered to patients who had chemo-refractory metastatic non-small-cell lung cancer. About this clone itself: Its antigen remains unidentified.

The receptor was isolated from a human donor with non-small cell lung cancer who had stable disease on radiotherapy plus ipilimumab. The sample in question was peripheral blood, obtained from a patient treated with radiotherapy plus ipilimumab.

The CDR3 protein is CASSFRTGLNTEAFF. Written as DNA, the CDR3 is TGTGCCAGCAGCTTCCGGACAGGGTTGAACACTGAAGCTTTCTTT. V gene TRBV5-4 combines with J gene TRBJ1-1; the match to TRBD1 covers 8 bases. V lost 2 bases to trimming and J lost 0 bases; unmatched junction nucleotides: 3. CDR1 is SGHNT and CDR2 is YYREEE in the germline V gene (reference sequence). The CDR3 loop spans 15 amino acids.